This TCR beta chain was sequenced during a study of cytomegalovirus exposure and HLA in healthy donors. Study conclusions and caveats: Among immune exposure information, only CMV serostatus was available.

Germline V lookup: CDR1 LNHDA, CDR2 SQIVND (reference sequence). The CDR3 has 15 residues. The J segment lost 3 bases and the V segment lost 4 bases, leaving 7 bases of the junction unmatched. In regard to this clone: The antigen is unknown.

Primers: 60 Vbeta forward and 13 Jbeta reverse. Measured with immunoSEQ multiplex PCR; TCRdb has only the in-frame clones, and not every one. Counted here are under 250,000 clones, approximately 78% occurring once; the ten biggest clones make up 3.5% to 4%. The rearrangement uses TRBV19 and TRBJ2-7; 9 bases are shared with TRBD2. This sequence was found in a male donor in good health and CMV-seronegative. Sample: PBMCs. CDR3 sequence: CASSTGTSIDYEQYF. The CDR3 nucleotides are TGTGCCAGTAGTACCGGGACTAGCATCGACTACGAGCAGTACTTC.